This entry is about one T cell receptor beta chain. The target antigen is unknown. This specimen belongs to a study of cytomegalovirus exposure and HLA in healthy donors. Study outcomes and limitations: Sequencing likely generated an artifact that appeared as a cluster of highly shared sequence variants.

The PCR made use of 60 Vbeta and 13 Jbeta primers. This table comes from immunoSEQ multiplex PCR, and its TCRdb copy is limited to in-frame clones, with some not included. The sample consists of some 99,000 clones, roughly 79% of them appearing once. This clonotype was obtained from a woman between 50 and 59 years old in good health and CMV-seropositive. Sequencing used PBMCs.

The CDR3 here is CASSFGQGNYEQYF. Written as DNA, the CDR3 is TGTGCCAGCAGTTTCGGACAGGGAAACTACGAGCAGTACTTC. The V call is TRBV27, the J call TRBJ2-7; 8 bases map to TRBD1. The V gene end was trimmed by 3 bases and the J gene end by 3 bases; junction bases not matched to a gene: 4. CDR1 and CDR2 (germline): MNHEY, SMNVEV (reference sequence). The length of the CDR3 is 14 residues.